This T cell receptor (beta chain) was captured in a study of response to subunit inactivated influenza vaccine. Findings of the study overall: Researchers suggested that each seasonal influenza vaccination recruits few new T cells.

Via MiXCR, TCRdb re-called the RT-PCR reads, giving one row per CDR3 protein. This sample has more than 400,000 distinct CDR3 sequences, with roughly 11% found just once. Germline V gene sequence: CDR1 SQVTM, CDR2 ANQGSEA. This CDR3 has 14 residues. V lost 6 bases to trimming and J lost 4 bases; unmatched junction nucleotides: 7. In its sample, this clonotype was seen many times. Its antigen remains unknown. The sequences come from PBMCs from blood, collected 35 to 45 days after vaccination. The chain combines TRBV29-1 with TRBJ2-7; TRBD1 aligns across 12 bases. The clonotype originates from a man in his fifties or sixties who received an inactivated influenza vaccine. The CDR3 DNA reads TGCAGCGTCGCCGGGACAGGGGGCTCGTACGAGCAGTACTTC. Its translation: CSVAGTGGSYEQYF.